One and the same sample provided the 26 T cell receptor beta chains below, sequenced in a study of blood T cell repertoires in COVID-19. The table came from immunoSEQ multiplex PCR; TCRdb's copy has only in-frame clones and leaves some out. The data show tens of thousands of clones, approximately 85% seen once. Sequences were obtained from peripheral blood. The source is a man older than 75 with acute or convalescent COVID-19.

This rearrangement joins TRBV7-2 to TRBJ2-2; 8 bases are shared with TRBD2. V shed 2 bases, J shed 0 bases, and the junction held 11 bases outside the gene matches. Germline CDR1 is SGHTA and CDR2 is FQGNSA. This CDR3 is built from 19 residues. The CDR3 nucleotides are TGTGCCAGCAGCTTAATAGCGGGAACCCTTTCTTCGAACACCGGGGAGCTGTTTTTT. Translated, it gives CASSLIAGTLSSNTGELFF.

The rearrangement joins TRBV7-8 to TRBJ1-1; unclear D gene. The germline CDR1 and CDR2 sequences are SGHVS and FQNEAQ. The V gene lost 6 bases and the J gene lost 1 base, with 12 bases spanning the gap. CDR3 length: 14 residues. CDR3 protein: CASRVGFSNTEAFF. CDR3 bases: TGTGCCAGCAGAGTCGGTTTTTCGAACACTGAAGCTTTCTTT. Complete variable domain (other parts from reference TRBV7-8 and TRBJ1-1): GAGVSQSPRYKVAKRGQDVALRCDPISGHVSLFWYQQALGQGPEFLTYFQNEAQLDKSGLPSDRFFAERPEGSVSTLKIQRTQQEDSAVYLCASRVGFSNTEAFFGQGTRLTVV.

The chain combines TRBV18 with TRBJ2-2; tentatively, D is TRBD1 (5 bases). The CDR3 contains 15 residues. Germline V gives CDR1 KGHSH, CDR2 LQKENI. V gave up 3 bases and J gave up 1 base, with 9 bases separating them. The CDR3 reads CASSPGQVNTGELFF. DNA for the CDR3: TGTGCCAGCTCACCCGGACAAGTGAACACCGGGGAGCTGTTTTTT.

This clone was detected only once. The V gene is TRBV9, the J gene TRBJ2-5; 15 bases fit TRBD2. CDR3 size: 16 residues. V lost 4 bases, J lost 4 bases, and 5 bases stayed unmatched. The germline CDR1 and CDR2 sequences are SGDLS and YYNGEE. In DNA, the CDR3 is TGTGCCAGCAGCTCGGGACTAGCGGGGGGTGGAGAGACCCAGTACTTC. Its translation: CASSSGLAGGGETQYF.

The rearrangement joins TRBV4-3 to TRBJ1-5; TRBD1 matches at 8 bases. V shed 3 bases, J shed 4 bases, and the junction held 5 bases outside the gene matches. The V gene's germline CDR1 is LGHNA and CDR2 YSLEER. The CDR3 covers 15 residues. DNA of the CDR3: TGCGCCAGCAGCCAGCGACAGGGGCAAAATCAGCCCCAGCATTTT. Translated, it gives CASSQRQGQNQPQHF.

The J gene is TRBJ2-1, the V gene TRBV6-5; 9 bases agree with TRBD2. V lost 7 bases and J lost 2; bases outside the gene matches: 6. CDR1 is MNHEY and CDR2 is SVGAGI in the germline V gene. The CDR3 has 15 amino acids. In DNA form, the CDR3 reads TGTGCCAGCAAAGGTAGCGGGAGTCCCTACAATGAGCAGTTCTTC. This sequence encodes CASKGSGSPYNEQFF.

The chain uses TRBV6-5 and TRBJ1-6; no definite D call. V lost 2 bases and J 7 bases, leaving 15 bases between the germline ends. The germline V gene encodes CDR1 MNHEY and CDR2 SVGAGI. The CDR3 is made up of 16 amino acids. The CDR3 region is CASSYGDYPQNSPLHF. In DNA form, the CDR3 reads TGTGCCAGCAGTTACGGAGACTATCCCCAAAATTCACCCCTCCACTTT.

The chain has TRBV7-3 and TRBJ2-1; 11 bases match TRBD1. With V trimmed by 2 bases and J by 5 bases, 2 bases remained unmatched. From germline, CDR1 is SGHTA and CDR2 FQGTGA. The CDR3 has 15 residues. The CDR3 region has the DNA TGTGCCAGCAGCTTAGGACAGGGGGCCCACAATGAGCAGTTCTTC. Amino acids: CASSLGQGAHNEQFF.

The chain has TRBV19 and TRBJ2-7; perhaps TRBD1 as D (6 bases). The CDR3 spans 13 residues. The germline V gene has CDR1 LNHDA and CDR2 SQIVND (reference sequence). V was shortened by 6 bases and J by 1 base, with 10 bases between the two germline ends. In DNA form, the CDR3 reads TGTGCCAGTAGATACAGGGAGTCCTACGAGCAGTACTTC. Translation: CASRYRESYEQYF.

The chain employs TRBV20-1 and TRBJ2-1, with TRBD2 identical over 8 bases. The CDR3 covers 16 residues. The trim removed 3 bases at V and 4 bases at J, leaving 11 bases unmatched. Germline V gives CDR1 DFQATT, CDR2 SNEGSKA (reference sequence). The CDR3 sequence: CSASNSGGDAYNEQFF. The CDR3 DNA reads as TGCAGTGCTAGTAATTCGGGAGGGGACGCTTACAATGAGCAGTTCTTC.

The V call is TRBV5-1, the J call TRBJ1-4; D is possibly TRBD1 (5 bases). Germline V CDR1 and CDR2: SGHRS, YFSETQ. V lost 3 bases and J lost 6, with 21 bases in between. The CDR3 spans 17 residues. CDR3 sequence reads: CASSSTGLGGVYEKLFF. The CDR3 DNA follows: TGCGCCAGCAGCTCGACCGGACTCGGGGGAGTGTATGAAAAACTGTTTTTT.

This clone was picked up a small number of times. The chain couples TRBV6-2 or TRBV6-3 to TRBJ2-5; D remains unclear. Germline V gene lookup returns CDR1 MNHEY and CDR2 SVGEGT. The CDR3 extends over 14 amino acids. Trimming stripped 2 bases from V and 5 bases from J, with 12 bases between. For the CDR3, the DNA is TGTGCCAGCAGTTACGTGACTCCCCTTGAGACCCAGTACTTC. Translating it yields CASSYVTPLETQYF.

The chain carries TRBV11-2 and TRBJ2-3; TRBD2 matches at 8 bases. Germline CDR1 is SGHAT and CDR2 is FQNNGV. V lost 3 bases and J lost 2; bases outside the gene matches: 4. The CDR3 runs to 15 residues. Written as DNA, the CDR3 is TGTGCCAGCAGCTTCGCTAGCGGGTTCACAGATACGCAGTATTTT. It yields the protein CASSFASGFTDTQYF.

V gene TRBV5-5 combines with J gene TRBJ1-4; D not certain. The V gene's germline CDR1 is SGHKS and CDR2 YYEKEE (reference sequence). This CDR3 contains 14 residues. The V and J ends lost 0 bases and 7 bases respectively, with 10 bases between them. DNA of the CDR3: TGTGCCAGCAGCTTGGGAGGGAACGGTGAAAAACTGTTTTTT. The encoded protein is CASSLGGNGEKLFF.

The V and J genes are TRBV5-4 and TRBJ1-1, with TRBD1 matching 9 bases. CDR1 is SGHNT and CDR2 is YYREEE in the germline V gene (reference sequence). V was clipped by 4 bases and J by 1 base; unmatched bases: 8. The length of the CDR3 is 16 residues. The CDR3 here is CASSIGQGLENTEAFF. The CDR3 nucleotides are TGTGCCAGCAGCATAGGACAGGGGCTCGAGAACACTGAAGCTTTCTTT.

The V and J genes are TRBV5-4 and TRBJ2-1, with 7 bases identical to TRBD2. The CDR3 covers 15 residues. Germline V gene lookup returns CDR1 SGHNT and CDR2 YYREEE (reference sequence). Trimming removed 4 bases from V and 8 bases from J; junction bases left unmatched: 12. In nucleotides, the CDR3 is TGTGCCAGCAGCCACCTGAGCGGGAATGGGGATGAGCAGTTCTTC. As protein: CASSHLSGNGDEQFF. The whole variable domain, filled in from reference TRBV5-4 and TRBJ2-1, reads ETGVTQSPTHLIKTRGQQVTLRCSSQSGHNTVSWYQQALGQGPQFIFQYYREEENGRGNFPPRFSGLQFPNYSSELNVNALELDDSALYLCASSHLSGNGDEQFFGPGTRLTVL.

The chain employs TRBV28 and TRBJ1-2; TRBD1 matches at 9 bases. This CDR3 has 14 amino acids. J lost 13 bases, V lost 3 bases, and 12 bases had no gene match. Per germline, CDR1 MDHEN and CDR2 SYDVKM. CDR3: CASSFPAGQGQVTF. The CDR3 DNA sequence: TGTGCCAGCAGTTTCCCCGCTGGACAGGGGCAGGTCACCTTC.

This clone was observed a few times. V and J are TRBV12-5 and TRBJ1-2; no clear D gene. The CDR3 runs 16 residues. Trimming took off 0 bases at V and 4 bases at J, with 15 bases between the two ends. Germline CDR1 is LGHNT and CDR2 is FRNRAP. The CDR3 coding sequence is TGTGCTAGTGGTTTGGTCACTTATGGTCAAACCTATGGCTACACCTTC. This encodes CASGLVTYGQTYGYTF.

The J gene is TRBJ1-5, the V gene TRBV7-8, with D possibly matching TRBD1 (5 bases). Germline V CDR1 and CDR2: SGHVS, FQNEAQ. V was pared by 1 base and J by 1 base, with 11 bases between. The CDR3 is 16 residues long. The DNA for the CDR3 is TGTGCCAGCAGCTTAGAAGGCAGGACAAGCAATCAGCCCCAGCATTTT. This gives the protein CASSLEGRTSNQPQHF.

The rearrangement joins TRBV10-3 to TRBJ2-1; 8 nucleotides agree with TRBD1. Germline CDR1 and CDR2: ENHRY and SYGVKD. Trimming took 3 bases from V and 7 from J; bases not matched to a gene: 8. The CDR3 contains 15 residues. The CDR3: CAISDAAGGTNEQFF. The DNA for the CDR3 is TGTGCCATCAGTGATGCGGCAGGGGGCACGAATGAGCAGTTCTTC.

The genes are TRBV27 and TRBJ1-1, with D unresolved. The CDR3 is 14 amino acids. V gave up 5 bases and J gave up 0 bases, with 10 bases separating them. Germline V gene lookup returns CDR1 MNHEY and CDR2 SMNVEV (reference sequence). The CDR3 sequence is CASSLRSLNTEAFF. DNA of the CDR3: TGTGCCAGCAGTCTCCGGTCTCTGAACACTGAAGCTTTCTTT.

This chain uses TRBV11-2 with TRBJ2-5; possible D gene TRBD2, 6 bases. Germline V gene data show CDR1 as SGHAT and CDR2 as FQNNGV. V was clipped by 8 bases and J by 7 bases, with 17 bases between them. The CDR3 is 13 residues long. The CDR3 loop is CASRAQRAGTQYF. CDR3 sequence (DNA): TGTGCCAGCCGCGCCCAGCGGGCCGGGACCCAGTACTTC.

The chain has TRBV30 and TRBJ2-1, with 7 positions matching TRBD1. V lost 2 bases, J lost 15 bases, and 13 bases stayed unmatched. Per the germline V gene, CDR1 is GTSNPN and CDR2 is SVGIG (reference sequence). The CDR3 spans 13 residues. CDR3 nucleotides: TGTGCCTGGAGTTTACAGGGGCTCCCCCCAGGGTTCTTC. It specifies CAWSLQGLPPGFF.

The chain has TRBV29-1 and TRBJ2-5; TRBD2 agrees at 11 bases. Germline loops: CDR1 SQVTM, CDR2 ANQGSEA. The CDR3 has 15 residues. Trimming removed 4 bases from V and 2 bases from J; junction bases left unmatched: 6. The CDR3: CSVVIRTSGQETQYF. CDR3 sequence (DNA): TGCAGCGTTGTGATTCGGACTAGCGGGCAAGAGACCCAGTACTTC.

This sequence joins TRBV4-1 and TRBJ2-7; 10 positions match TRBD2. This CDR3 spans 16 amino acids. CDR1 and CDR2 (germline): MGHRA, YSYEKL. J lost 3 bases, V lost 1 base, and 6 bases had no gene match. The CDR3 sequence: CASSQGTSGTRYEQYF. CDR3 DNA sequence: TGCGCCAGCAGCCAAGGCACTAGCGGGACCCGCTACGAGCAGTACTTC.

This clone showed up just a few times. The rearrangement links TRBV1 to TRBJ1-5; the table assigns TRBD1, which was not confirmed against the DNA. TRBV1 is a recognized pseudogene. The CDR3 covers 19 residues. The CDR3 spells CTSSQELRQGTDSNQPQHF. CDR3 DNA sequence: TGCACCAGCAGCCAAGAATTGAGACAGGGCACGGATAGCAATCAGCCCCAGCATTTT.